This TCR beta chain was recorded in a study of identical twins. Study-level points and caveats: Models, which agreed with sharing between unrelated individuals, nonetheless underestimated the out-of-frame TCR alpha sharing seen in monozygotic twins. Partial confounding of zero-insertion analyses by invariant MAIT and iNKT cells was possible.

This clonotype was detected a few times. What it recognizes is unknown. From the 5' RACE reads, TCRdb called clonotypes with MiXCR, one entry per CDR3 protein. The data show roughly 230,000 distinct CDR3 sequences, with about 8.3% seen just once and roughly 3.1% held by the top ten. These data also featured in a second study, about yellow fever vaccine responses in identical twins.

Sequenced sample: CD8+ T cells sorted from blood. The TCR was taken from a woman aged 18 to 35 in good health.

The CDR3 loop is CSARVPEEVNQPQHF. CDR3 coding DNA: TGCAGTGCTAGGGTGCCGGAGGAGGTTAATCAGCCCCAGCATTTT. The V gene is TRBV20-1, the J gene TRBJ1-5, with D unresolved. The V and J ends lost 3 bases and 4 bases respectively, with 16 bases between them. The CDR3 loop spans 15 amino acids. Germline V gene data show CDR1 as DFQATT and CDR2 as SNEGSKA (reference sequence).